Shown below are 27 T cell receptor beta chains from a single sample sequenced in a study of T cell responses to AZD1222 COVID-19 vaccine. Sequencing used immunoSEQ multiplex PCR; TCRdb keeps in-frame clones, though not all of them. The table has 100,000 or so clones, roughly 87% seen once. Sequences were derived from peripheral blood, sampled on day 0 of AZD1222 vaccination. These receptors all come from an adult in good health.

The chain recombines TRBV19 with TRBJ2-2; D possibly uses TRBD1 or TRBD2 (5 bases each). Looked up from germline, CDR1 is LNHDA and CDR2 is SQIVND (reference sequence). The CDR3 totals 15 residues. The V end was cut by 7 bases, the J end by 5 bases, with 17 bases between. CDR3 DNA sequence: TGTGCCAGTACCATGGGGGAGCCGGGTACCGGGGAGCTGTTTTTT. This sequence encodes CASTMGEPGTGELFF.

This chain joins TRBV3-1 (or the pseudogene TRBV3-2) and TRBJ1-2; possible D gene TRBD1, 5 bases. Between the trimmed V and J ends, which lost 1 base and 2 bases, there was a span of 17 bases. The CDR3 runs 17 residues. The germline V gene has CDR1 LGHDT and CDR2 YNNKEL (reference sequence). CDR3 nucleotide sequence: TGTGCCAGCAGCCAAGTGGCCCGGGGGGGGAACAACTATGGCTACACCTTC. Amino acid sequence: CASSQVARGGNNYGYTF.

The chain couples TRBV19 to TRBJ1-6; weak D call: TRBD1 (5 bases). The CDR3 covers 16 residues. Germline lookup yields CDR1 LNHDA and CDR2 SQIVND (reference sequence). Trimming removed 8 bases from V and 0 bases from J, with 14 bases in between. The CDR3: CASRDRPSSYNSPLHF. CDR3 sequence (DNA): TGTGCCAGTCGCGACAGACCGAGCTCCTATAATTCACCCCTCCACTTT. The full variable domain, completed using reference TRBV19 and TRBJ1-6, is DGGITQSPKYLFRKEGQNVTLSCEQNLNHDAMYWYRQDPGQGLRLIYYSQIVNDFQKGDIAEGYSVSREKKESFPLTVTSAQKNPTAFYLCASRDRPSSYNSPLHFGNGTRLTVT.

This sequence joins TRBV19 and TRBJ1-2; unclear D gene. The CDR3 contains 15 residues. V was shortened by 5 bases and J by 4 bases, with 17 bases between the two germline ends. CDR1 is LNHDA, CDR2 SQIVND, per germline (reference sequence). CDR3 in amino acids: CASSLDGTIGYGYTF. In DNA form, the CDR3 reads TGTGCCAGTAGTTTGGACGGAACAATTGGCTATGGCTACACCTTC.

The J gene is TRBJ1-1, the V gene TRBV5-1; D remains ambiguous. This CDR3 has 13 amino acids. CDR1 is SGHRS and CDR2 is YFSETQ in the germline V gene. V was cut by 4 bases and J by 2 bases, with 9 bases left in between. CDR3 DNA sequence: TGCGCCAGCAGCGACCTACAAAACACTGAAGCTTTCTTT. The encoded protein is CASSDLQNTEAFF.

The chain combines TRBV6-5 with TRBJ1-6, with TRBD1 matching 9 bases. The V and J ends lost 6 bases and 8 bases, in that order; junction bases with no gene match: 5. The CDR3 spans 14 residues. Germline loops: CDR1 MNHEY, CDR2 SVGAGI. The CDR3 DNA follows: TGTGCCAGCAGGCCCGGACAGGGGCATTCACCCCTCCACTTT. It specifies CASRPGQGHSPLHF.

This chain connects TRBV18 to TRBJ2-5; D remains ambiguous. The V end lost 6 bases, the J end lost 2 bases, and 16 bases lay between the germline ends. The CDR3 runs 15 residues. CDR1 is KGHSH, CDR2 LQKENI, per germline. The CDR3 coding sequence is TGTGCCAGCTCTAACACCCCCATTGCGCAAGAGACCCAGTACTTC. Protein: CASSNTPIAQETQYF.

This chain uses TRBV28 with TRBJ2-7; D is possibly TRBD1 (6 bases). Germline lookup yields CDR1 MDHEN and CDR2 SYDVKM. This CDR3 is 11 amino acids long. V lost 5 bases to trimming and J lost 12 bases, with 14 bases between them. The CDR3 DNA sequence: TGTGCCAGCAGTCAAACCGACAGGCGGTACTTC. It specifies CASSQTDRRYF. Drawing the rest from reference TRBV28 and TRBJ2-7, the complete variable domain is DVKVTQSSRYLVKRTGEKVFLECVQDMDHENMFWYRQDPGLGLRLIYFSYDVKMKEKGDIPEGYSVSREKKERFSLILESASTNQTSMYLCASSQTDRRYFGPGTRLTVT.

The chain combines TRBV2 with TRBJ2-1, with D perhaps matching TRBD1 (8 bases). Germline-derived CDR1 and CDR2 are SNHLY and FYNNEI. The CDR3 covers 14 residues. V gave up 7 bases and J gave up 7 bases, with 17 bases separating them. CDR3 amino acids: CASTINRGGNEQFF. CDR3 sequence (DNA): TGTGCCAGCACTATCAACAGGGGGGGGAATGAGCAGTTCTTC.

The chain employs TRBV11-3 and TRBJ2-1; 11 nucleotides align to TRBD2. J lost 5 bases, V lost 5 bases, and 5 bases had no gene match. The CDR3 has 15 amino acids. Per the germline V gene, CDR1 is SGHNT and CDR2 is YENEEA. The CDR3 loop reads CASSRGLADHNEQFF. DNA for the CDR3: TGTGCCAGCAGCCGGGGACTAGCGGACCACAATGAGCAGTTCTTC.

V gene TRBV4-2 combines with J gene TRBJ1-4; D ambiguous. The CDR3 loop spans 17 amino acids. V was clipped by 3 bases and J by 0 bases, with 14 bases between them. Germline V lookup: CDR1 LGHNA, CDR2 YNFKEQ. The CDR3 region has the DNA TGTGCCAGCAGCCATTCTGACGGGGTCCCAACTAATGAAAAACTGTTTTTT. Encoded protein: CASSHSDGVPTNEKLFF.

The genes are TRBV7-9 and TRBJ2-5, with D possibly matching TRBD2 (7 bases). Germline assignment: CDR1 SEHNR and CDR2 FQNEAQ (reference sequence). This CDR3 has 17 residues. V was clipped by 1 base and J by 4 bases, with 19 bases between them. Here the CDR3 DNA reads TGTGCCAGCAGCTTAGGACTAGCCCCAGTCAGGGGAGAGACCCAGTACTTC. Translating gives CASSLGLAPVRGETQYF.

The genes are TRBV19 and TRBJ1-5, with TRBD1 as a possible D gene (5 bases). The CDR3 totals 15 residues. The germline gives CDR1 LNHDA, CDR2 SQIVND (reference sequence). The V and J ends lost 7 bases and 2 bases respectively, with 15 bases between them. The DNA for the CDR3 is TGTGCCAGTAACTCCTTGGGGGGGGGCAATCAGCCCCAGCATTTT. Translating it yields CASNSLGGGNQPQHF.

The rearrangement links TRBV6-2 or TRBV6-3 to TRBJ1-2, with 7 bases lining up with TRBD1. V lost 6 bases and J lost 2; bases outside the gene matches: 9. The CDR3 has 15 amino acids. The V gene's germline CDR1 is MNHEY and CDR2 SVGEGT. CDR3 sequence reads: CASSVNRGSNYGYTF. CDR3 coding DNA: TGTGCCAGCAGCGTAAACAGGGGAAGCAACTATGGCTACACCTTC.

The chain couples TRBV15 to TRBJ2-5; D is uncertain. The germline CDR1 and CDR2 sequences are LNHNV and YYDKDF (reference sequence). The CDR3 length is 13 residues. V lost 1 base and J lost 2, with 5 bases in between. As DNA, the CDR3 is TGTGCCACCAGCAGAGGGAGACAAGAGACCCAGTACTTC. Translating it yields CATSRGRQETQYF.

J is TRBJ1-5 and V is TRBV28, with D possibly being TRBD1 (5 bases). From germline, CDR1 is MDHEN and CDR2 SYDVKM. The CDR3 totals 14 residues. The germline V and J ends were trimmed by 6 bases and 3 bases, with 12 bases remaining between them. The CDR3 sequence: CASRLGTHNQPQHF. CDR3 nucleotide sequence: TGTGCCAGCAGGCTGGGGACTCACAATCAGCCCCAGCATTTT.

This rearrangement joins TRBV16 to TRBJ1-6; the D gene is possibly TRBD1 (5 bases). The CDR3 spans 14 residues. V shed 9 bases and J shed 4 bases, with 13 bases lying between them. From germline, CDR1 is KGHSY and CDR2 FQNENV. The CDR3 sequence is CASWRGGYNSPLHF. Here the CDR3 DNA reads TGTGCCAGTTGGCGTGGGGGTTATAATTCACCCCTCCACTTT.

About this clone: One end of the junction is discordant with germline, which a read error may explain. V is TRBV5-1 and J is TRBJ1-1, with D possibly TRBD1 on 5 matching bases. The CDR3 totals 13 residues. CDR1 SGHRS and CDR2 YFSETQ come from the germline V gene. DNA of the CDR3: TGTGCCAGCAGCTTTACAGGTCAGACTGAAGCTTTCTTT. This gives the protein CASSFTGQTEAFF.

This clone has only a few counts. J is TRBJ2-2 and V is TRBV6-2 or TRBV6-3, with a tentative D call TRBD2 (7 bases). V lost 4 bases to trimming and J lost 5 bases, with 14 bases between them. The CDR3 sequence is 15 residues long. Germline V gene sequence: CDR1 MNHEY, CDR2 SVGEGT. The CDR3 DNA is TGTGCCAGCAGTTTAGGGGGGGCCCGGACCGGGGAGCTGTTTTTT. Translated, it gives CASSLGGARTGELFF.

The rearrangement links TRBV2 to TRBJ2-7; D perhaps matches TRBD2 (7 bases). The CDR3 totals 15 residues. V gave up 3 bases and J gave up 2 bases, with 14 bases separating them. Germline loops: CDR1 SNHLY, CDR2 FYNNEI. The CDR3, as DNA: TGTGCCAGCAGTGAGGCGGGGGCCTTCCCCTACGAGCAGTACTTC. Translating gives CASSEAGAFPYEQYF.

V is TRBV12-3 or TRBV12-4 and J is TRBJ1-2, with D maybe TRBD1 (5 bases). Trimming removed 3 bases from V and 3 bases from J, with 8 bases in between. CDR3 length equals 13 residues. The CDR3 nucleotides are TGTGCCAGCAGTTTCCGCAGGGACTATGGCTACACCTTC. Protein product: CASSFRRDYGYTF.

This clone is a singleton in its sample. V is TRBV18 and J is TRBJ1-4, with D maybe TRBD1 (5 bases). This CDR3 spans 12 amino acids. V gave up 5 bases and J gave up 8 bases, with 9 bases separating them. CDR1 KGHSH and CDR2 LQKENI come from the germline V gene. The chain's CDR3 is CASSDSGEKLFF. CDR3 in DNA: TGTGCCAGCTCAGACAGTGGGGAAAAACTGTTTTTT.

V and J are TRBV3-1 (or the pseudogene TRBV3-2) and TRBJ1-5; D possibly corresponds to TRBD1 (5 bases). Trimming removed 1 base from V and 1 base from J, with 14 bases in between. CDR1 and CDR2 from the germline V gene are LGHDT and YNNKEL (reference sequence). This CDR3 is 17 amino acids long. CDR3 DNA: TGTGCCAGCAGCCAAGCTGGGACTGAGAAAAGCAATCAGCCCCAGCATTTT. Translating gives CASSQAGTEKSNQPQHF.

The chain employs TRBV30 and TRBJ1-1; D gene uncertain. Per germline, CDR1 GTSNPN and CDR2 SVGIG (reference sequence). The CDR3 is 11 amino acids. V shed 2 bases and J shed 8 bases, with 9 bases lying between them. Written as DNA, the CDR3 is TGTGCCTGGAGTCAGCGGACCGAAGCTTTCTTT. Amino acids: CAWSQRTEAFF.

The chain links TRBV27 to TRBJ1-5; TRBD1 matches at 10 bases. In germline, CDR1 is MNHEY, CDR2 SMNVEV (reference sequence). Trimming at V came to 8 bases and at J to 4 bases, leaving 2 bases not matched to a gene. This CDR3 comprises 13 residues. In DNA form, the CDR3 reads TGTGCCAGCGGGACAGGGGTTAATCAGCCCCAGCATTTT. As protein: CASGTGVNQPQHF.

The chain couples TRBV27 to TRBJ1-4; D possibly corresponds to TRBD1 (5 bases). V was trimmed by 3 bases and J by 8 bases, leaving 16 bases between them. CDR3 size: 15 residues. Germline CDR1 is MNHEY and CDR2 is SMNVEV (reference sequence). CDR3 residues: CASSFSSRRGEKLFF. The CDR3 DNA sequence: TGTGCCAGCAGTTTCTCCTCTCGCCGGGGGGAAAAACTGTTTTTT.

The rearrangement uses TRBV6-2 or TRBV6-3 and TRBJ1-1; maybe TRBD1 (5 bases). The CDR3 length is 13 residues. Trimming removed 5 bases from V and 4 bases from J, with 11 bases in between. Germline CDR1 is MNHEY and CDR2 is SVGEGT. The CDR3 sequence is CASSLRAGTEAFF. The CDR3, as DNA: TGTGCCAGCAGTCTCAGGGCCGGCACTGAAGCTTTCTTT.